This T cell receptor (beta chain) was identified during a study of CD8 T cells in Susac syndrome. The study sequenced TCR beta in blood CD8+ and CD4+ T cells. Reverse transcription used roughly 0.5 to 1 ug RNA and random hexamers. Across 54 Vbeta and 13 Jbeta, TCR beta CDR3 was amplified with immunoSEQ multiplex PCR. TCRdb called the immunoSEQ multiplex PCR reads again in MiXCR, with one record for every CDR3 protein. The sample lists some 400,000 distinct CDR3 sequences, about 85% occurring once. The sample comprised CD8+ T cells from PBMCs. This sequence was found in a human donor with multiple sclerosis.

Written as DNA, the CDR3 is TGTGCCAGCAGCTCCGAAAACCGACGGCGGATATTCTACGAGCAGTACTTC. It specifies CASSSENRRRIFYEQYF. This chain connects TRBV11-2 to TRBJ2-7; D not certain. V dropped 4 bases and J dropped 3 bases, with 22 bases sitting between them. Germline V gene lookup returns CDR1 SGHAT and CDR2 FQNNGV. The CDR3 is 17 residues long.